This is a list of T cell receptor beta chains from one sample in a study of cytomegalovirus exposure and HLA in healthy donors. The assay was immunoSEQ multiplex PCR, and TCRdb's table has in-frame clones only and misses some. The table has around 200,000 clones, about four fifths seen once. Sequenced: PBMCs. The receptor set was obtained from a man aged 45-60 years in good health and CMV-seronegative. Each CDR3 is given with its conserved first and last residue. A D gene is named only where the DNA matches it firmly. The listing skips clone size in some rows; elsewhere it reads once, few, many or a size class.

J,size,V,D,DNA,CDR3
TRBJ2-7,.,TRBV5-6,TRBD1,TGTGCCAGCAGCTTGCCGACCCAGGGGGCCTACGAGCAGTACTTC,CASSLPTQGAYEQYF
TRBJ2-6,.,TRBV5-1,TRBD2,TGCGCCAGCAGCCGATTACCGTCTTCCCGGGAGGCTGGGGCCAACGTCCTGACTTTC,CASSRLPSSREAGANVLTF
TRBJ1-2,.,TRBV7-6,TRBD1,TGTGCCAGCAGCTTAAGTTCAGGGGGAGGCTATGGCTACACCTTC,CASSLSSGGGYGYTF
TRBJ1-1,.,TRBV18,.,TGTGCCAGCTCACTTACAATCGGGGTGAGGACTGAAGCTTTCTTT,CASSLTIGVRTEAFF
TRBJ1-2,.,TRBV7-2,TRBD1,TGTGCCAGCAGCCTTTCGAGGACAGGCTCGAATGGCTACACCTTC,CASSLSRTGSNGYTF
TRBJ1-1,.,TRBV5-1,.,TGCGCCAGCAGCATGACACCTACCACTGAAGCTTTCTTT,CASSMTPTTEAFF
TRBJ2-7,few,TRBV10-3,.,TGTGCCATCAGTGAACCGGGAGTGCTCGACGAGCAGTACTTC,CAISEPGVLDEQYF
TRBJ2-7,once,TRBV27,TRBD2,TGTGCCAGCAGTTTGTCGCGGGAGTCTAACGAGCAGTACTTC,CASSLSRESNEQYF
TRBJ1-5,.,TRBV2,TRBD1,TGTGCCAGCAGGGGGACAGGGGTTAGCAATCAGCCCCAGCATTTT,CASRGTGVSNQPQHF
TRBJ2-7,.,TRBV18,TRBD1,TGTGCCAGCTCACTTGTAACATCGGGGACAGACTCCTACGAGCAGTACTTC,CASSLVTSGTDSYEQYF
TRBJ2-7,.,TRBV6-5,TRBD2,TGTGCCAGCAGATTCCATAGCGGGAGGGCCCACGAGCAGTACTTC,CASRFHSGRAHEQYF
TRBJ2-3,.,TRBV19,TRBD2,TGTGCCAGTAGTACCGAAGGGACTAGCTCAGATACGCAGTATTTT,CASSTEGTSSDTQYF
TRBJ1-2,.,TRBV7-2,TRBD1,TGTGCCAGCGGGGACAGGGCGGGTGGCTACACCTTC,CASGDRAGGYTF